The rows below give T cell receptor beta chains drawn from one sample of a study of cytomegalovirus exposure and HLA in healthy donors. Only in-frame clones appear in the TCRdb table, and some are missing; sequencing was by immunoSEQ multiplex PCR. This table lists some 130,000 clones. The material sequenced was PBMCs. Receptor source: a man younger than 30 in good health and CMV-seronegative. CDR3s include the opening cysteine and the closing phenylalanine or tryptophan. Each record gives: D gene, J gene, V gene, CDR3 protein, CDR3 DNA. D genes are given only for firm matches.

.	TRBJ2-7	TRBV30	CAWSPGSYEQYF	TGTGCCTGGAGCCCCGGCTCCTACGAGCAGTACTTC
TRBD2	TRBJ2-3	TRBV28	CASSLVVASGGVGDTQYF	TGTGCCAGCAGTTTGGTCGTCGCTAGCGGGGGGGTGGGGGATACGCAGTATTTT
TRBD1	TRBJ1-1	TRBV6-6	CASSYSNRGMNTEAFF	TGTGCCAGCAGTTACTCAAACAGGGGAATGAACACTGAAGCTTTCTTT
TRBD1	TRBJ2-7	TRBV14	CASSQTGAETYEQYF	TGTGCCAGCAGCCAGACAGGGGCTGAGACCTACGAGCAGTACTTC
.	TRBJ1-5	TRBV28	CASNLNSNQPQHF	TGTGCCAGCAACTTGAATAGCAATCAGCCCCAGCATTTT
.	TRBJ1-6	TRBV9	CASSPDGGHSPLHF	TGTGCCAGCAGCCCAGACGGGGGGCATTCACCCCTCCACTTT
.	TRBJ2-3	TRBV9	CASKGHSTDTQYF	TGTGCCAGTAAGGGACACAGTACAGATACGCAGTATTTT
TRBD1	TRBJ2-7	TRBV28	CASRGTGEFYEQYF	TGTGCCAGCAGAGGGACAGGTGAATTTTACGAGCAGTACTTC
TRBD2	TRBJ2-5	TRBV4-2	CASSQLTSGSWETQYF	TGTGCCAGCAGCCAGCTCACTAGCGGGAGTTGGGAGACCCAGTACTTC
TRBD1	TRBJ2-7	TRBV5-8	CASSPPDRVWYEQYF	TGTGCCAGCAGCCCCCCCGACAGGGTTTGGTACGAGCAGTACTTC
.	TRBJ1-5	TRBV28	CAIGGHSNQPQHF	TGTGCCATTGGGGGACACAGCAATCAGCCCCAGCATTTT
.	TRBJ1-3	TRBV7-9	CASSFSQGNTIYF	TGTGCCAGCAGCTTTTCACAGGGAAACACCATATATTTT
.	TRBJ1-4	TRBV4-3	CASSQEGRIPNEKLFF	TGCGCCAGCAGCCAAGAGGGGCGGATCCCTAATGAAAAACTGTTTTTT
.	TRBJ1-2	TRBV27	CASSLGSGLDGYTF	TGTGCCAGCAGTCTCGGCTCAGGGCTGGATGGCTACACCTTC
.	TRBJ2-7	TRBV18	CASSPQAEGEQYF	TGTGCCAGCTCACCACAGGCGGAAGGCGAGCAGTACTTC
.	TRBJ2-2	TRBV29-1	CSVEGQRYTGELFF	TGCAGCGTTGAAGGGCAGAGGTACACCGGGGAGCTGTTTTTT
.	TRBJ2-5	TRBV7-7	CASSSSGKETQYF	TGTGCTAGCAGCTCCTCGGGGAAAGAGACCCAGTACTTC
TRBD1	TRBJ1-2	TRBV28	CASSLSTGLQGRGYTF	TGTGCCAGCAGTTTATCAACGGGGTTACAGGGGAGAGGCTACACCTTC
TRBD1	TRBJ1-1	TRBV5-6	CASSFRVRRQGITPAEAFF	TGTGCCAGCAGCTTTAGAGTGCGCCGACAGGGGATTACCCCGGCTGAAGCTTTCTTT
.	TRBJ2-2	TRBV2	CASNIQVSRELFF	TGTGCCAGCAACATACAGGTTTCCCGGGAGCTGTTTTTT
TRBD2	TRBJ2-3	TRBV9	CASSPWGKLAGGSSTDTQYF	TGTGCCAGCAGCCCATGGGGGAAACTAGCGGGGGGGAGCAGCACAGATACGCAGTATTTT
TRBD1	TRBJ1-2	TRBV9	CASTPSTGDYGYTF	TGTGCCAGCACTCCATCCACAGGGGACTATGGCTACACCTTC
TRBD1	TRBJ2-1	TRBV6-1	CASSERNSGTGTYNEQFF	TGTGCCAGCAGTGAGAGAAATTCCGGGACAGGAACCTACAATGAGCAGTTCTTC
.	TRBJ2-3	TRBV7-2	CASSYDRQQTQYF	TGTGCCAGCAGCTACGACCGACAGCAAACGCAGTATTTT
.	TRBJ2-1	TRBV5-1	CASKGEVEQFF	TGCGCCAGCAAAGGGGAGGTGGAGCAGTTCTTC
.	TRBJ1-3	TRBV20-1	CSVLGNTIYF	TGCAGTGTTCTCGGAAACACCATATATTTT
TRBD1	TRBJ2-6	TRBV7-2	CASSPGQGSRSGANVLTF	TGTGCCAGCAGCCCAGGACAGGGTTCAAGGTCTGGGGCCAACGTCCTGACTTTC
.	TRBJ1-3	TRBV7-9	CASTQSGGNTIYF	TGTGCCAGCACTCAGTCGGGGGGAAACACCATATATTTT
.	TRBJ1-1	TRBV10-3	CAISEGRGNTEAFF	TGTGCCATCAGTGAGGGTCGGGGGAACACTGAAGCTTTCTTT
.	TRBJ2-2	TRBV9	CASSGNRWGNTGELFF	TGTGCCAGCAGCGGAAACAGGTGGGGAAACACCGGGGAGCTGTTTTTT
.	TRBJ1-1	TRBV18	CASSPVGGAEAFF	TGTGCCAGCTCACCAGTCGGGGGGGCTGAAGCTTTCTTT
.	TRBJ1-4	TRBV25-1	CASSESRGSETNEKLFF	TGTGCCAGCAGTGAATCGCGAGGGTCTGAAACTAATGAAAAACTGTTTTTT
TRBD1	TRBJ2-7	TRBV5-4	CASSSRDRPTYEQYF	TGTGCCAGCAGCTCCCGGGACAGGCCCACCTACGAGCAGTACTTC
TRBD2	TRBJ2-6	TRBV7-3	CASSLTRGGSAGANVLTF	TGTGCCAGCAGCTTAACCCGGGGGGGTTCGGCTGGGGCCAACGTCCTGACTTTC
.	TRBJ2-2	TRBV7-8	CASSFGGTGELFF	TGTGCCAGCAGCTTTGGAGGGACCGGGGAGCTGTTTTTT
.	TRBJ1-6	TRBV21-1	CASSRDRGNF	TGTGCCAGCAGCCGAGACAGGGGGAACTTT
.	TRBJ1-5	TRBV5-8	CASSPQGGGQPQHF	TGTGCCAGCAGCCCCCAAGGGGGGGGACAGCCCCAGCATTTT
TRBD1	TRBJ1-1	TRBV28	CASSTRTGGPEAFF	TGTGCCAGCTCAACCCGGACAGGGGGACCTGAAGCTTTCTTT
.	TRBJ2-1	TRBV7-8	CASSFRGIPLRNEQFF	TGTGCCAGCAGCTTTCGGGGAATCCCTCTACGCAATGAGCAGTTCTTC
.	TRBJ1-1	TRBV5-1	CASSFEPPTRNTEAFF	TGCGCCAGCAGCTTCGAACCGCCGACACGCAACACTGAAGCTTTCTTT
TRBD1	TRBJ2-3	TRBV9	CASSPGTGADTQYF	TGTGCCAGCAGCCCCGGGACAGGGGCAGATACGCAGTATTTT
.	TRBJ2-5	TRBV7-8	CASSLSGRETQYF	TGTGCCAGCAGCTTATCGGGAAGGGAGACCCAGTACTTC
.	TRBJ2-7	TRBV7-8	CASSPYRMGSHYEQYF	TGTGCCAGCAGCCCCTACAGGATGGGTAGCCACTACGAGCAGTACTTC
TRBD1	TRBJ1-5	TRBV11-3	CASSPQPGQGTYSNQPQHF	TGTGCCAGCAGCCCACAGCCGGGACAGGGAACTTATAGCAATCAGCCCCAGCATTTT
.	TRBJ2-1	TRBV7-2	CASSYQGGKDNEQFF	TGTGCCAGCAGCTACCAGGGCGGGAAAGACAATGAGCAGTTCTTC
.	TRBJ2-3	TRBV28	CASRRRTKGADTQYF	TGTGCCAGCAGGCGTAGGACCAAGGGGGCAGATACGCAGTATTTT
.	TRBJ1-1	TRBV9	CASSVETGLNTEAFF	TGTGCCAGCAGCGTAGAAACAGGGTTAAACACTGAAGCTTTCTTT
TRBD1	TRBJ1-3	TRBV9	CASSVAGDRGPFFSGNTIYF	TGTGCCAGCAGCGTAGCTGGTGACAGGGGACCTTTTTTCTCTGGAAACACCATATATTTT
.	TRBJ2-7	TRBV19	CASSIGEGYEQYF	TGTGCCAGTAGTATAGGAGAGGGCTACGAGCAGTACTTC
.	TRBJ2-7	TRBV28	CASRAPRGEQYF	TGTGCCAGCAGAGCCCCTAGGGGCGAGCAGTACTTC
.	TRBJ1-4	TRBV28	CASGLVTRSNEKLFF	TGTGCCAGCGGCCTGGTCACACGCTCTAATGAAAAACTGTTTTTT
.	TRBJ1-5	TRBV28	CASRTGTWNQPQHF	TGTGCCAGCAGAACAGGGACGTGGAATCAGCCCCAGCATTTT
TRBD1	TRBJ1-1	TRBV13	CASSRQGASLNTEAFF	TGTGCCAGCAGCCGACAGGGGGCGTCCCTGAACACTGAAGCTTTCTTT
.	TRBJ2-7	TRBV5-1	CASKQEYEQYF	TGCGCCAGCAAACAGGAATACGAGCAGTACTTC
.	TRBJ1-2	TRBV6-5	CASSYPDRYGYTF	TGTGCCAGCAGTTACCCCGACAGATATGGCTACACCTTC
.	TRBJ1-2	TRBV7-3	CASPPGDGYTF	TGTGCCAGCCCACCCGGGGATGGCTACACCTTC
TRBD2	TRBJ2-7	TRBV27	CASSRRESSYEQYF	TGTGCCAGCAGTAGGCGGGAGAGCTCCTACGAGCAGTACTTC
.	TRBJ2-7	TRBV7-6	CASSLDPGRSYEQYF	TGTGCCAGCAGCCTAGACCCAGGGCGTTCCTACGAGCAGTACTTC
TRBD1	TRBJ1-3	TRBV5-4	CASSVAGGSGNTIYF	TGTGCCAGCAGCGTCGCAGGGGGCAGTGGAAACACCATATATTTT